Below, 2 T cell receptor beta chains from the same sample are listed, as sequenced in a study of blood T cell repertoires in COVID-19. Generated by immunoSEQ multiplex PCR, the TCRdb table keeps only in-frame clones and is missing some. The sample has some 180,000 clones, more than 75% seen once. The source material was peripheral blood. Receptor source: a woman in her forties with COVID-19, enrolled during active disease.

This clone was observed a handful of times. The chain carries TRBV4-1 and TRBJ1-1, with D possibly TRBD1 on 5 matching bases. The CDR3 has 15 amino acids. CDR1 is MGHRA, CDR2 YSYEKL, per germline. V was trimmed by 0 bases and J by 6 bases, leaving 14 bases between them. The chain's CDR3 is CASSQEGQGVPEAFF. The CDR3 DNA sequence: TGCGCCAGCAGCCAAGAGGGCCAGGGTGTACCTGAAGCTTTCTTT.

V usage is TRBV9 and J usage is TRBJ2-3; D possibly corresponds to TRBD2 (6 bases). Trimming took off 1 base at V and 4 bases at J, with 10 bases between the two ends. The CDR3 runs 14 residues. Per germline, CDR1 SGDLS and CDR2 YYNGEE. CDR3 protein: CASSVSPGADTQYF. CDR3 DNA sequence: TGTGCCAGCAGCGTAAGTCCGGGGGCAGATACGCAGTATTTT.